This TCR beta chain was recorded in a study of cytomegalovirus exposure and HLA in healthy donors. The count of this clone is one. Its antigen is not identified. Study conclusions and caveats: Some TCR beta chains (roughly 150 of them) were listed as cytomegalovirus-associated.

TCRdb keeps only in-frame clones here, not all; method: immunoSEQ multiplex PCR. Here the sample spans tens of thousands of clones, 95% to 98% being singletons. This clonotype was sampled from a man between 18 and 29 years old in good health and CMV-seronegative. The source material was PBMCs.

The CDR3 sequence is CASSQAGTSGRAGADTQYF. CDR3 nucleotide sequence: TGTGCCAGCAGCCAGGCGGGGACTAGCGGGAGGGCCGGGGCAGATACGCAGTATTTT. This chain uses TRBV11-2 with TRBJ2-3, with TRBD2 matching over 16 bases. This CDR3 region has 19 residues. V lost 5 bases to trimming and J lost 4 bases; unmatched junction nucleotides: 12. CDR1 is SGHAT and CDR2 is FQNNGV in the germline V gene.